Below, 25 T cell receptor beta chains from the same sample are listed, as sequenced in a study of T cell repertoires in cytomegalovirus infection. TCRdb processed the reads anew with MiXCR; each CDR3 protein has one entry. There are a few hundred thousand distinct CDR3 sequences in the sample; approximately 22% occur only once, and roughly 20% lies in the top ten. The sequencing sample was made of CD8+ T cells from PBMCs. The receptors stem from a human donor in good health (CMV status not recorded). Some clones in this sample may be carry-over from other donors' samples.

Many counts were recorded for this clonotype. The genes are TRBV6-6 and TRBJ2-7; TRBD2 matches at 10 bases. This CDR3 spans 18 amino acids. Germline V gene lookup returns CDR1 MNHNY and CDR2 SVGAGI (reference sequence). J lost 1 base, V lost 0 bases, and 9 bases had no gene match. The CDR3 loop is CASSYSGTASGGSYEQYF. The DNA for the CDR3 is TGTGCCAGCAGTTACTCAGGGACCGCTAGCGGGGGATCCTACGAGCAGTACTTC.

The chain carries TRBV7-8 and TRBJ1-1; TRBD1 matches at 11 bases. Germline CDR1 reads SGHVS; CDR2 reads FQNEAQ. CDR3 size: 16 residues. The ends lost 4 bases at V and 4 bases at J; junction bases unmatched: 8. The CDR3 nucleotides read TGTGCCAGCAGCTCCGGTCTAGGGACAGGGGGCACTGAAGCTTTCTTT. It codes for CASSSGLGTGGTEAFF.

The V and J genes are TRBV6-1 and TRBJ2-3; perhaps TRBD1 as D (5 bases). V was cut by 7 bases and J by 0 bases, with 17 bases left in between. There are 16 residues in the CDR3. The germline V gene has CDR1 MNHNS and CDR2 SASEGT. CDR3 sequence reads: CASKASRTTSTDTQYF. In nucleotides, the CDR3 is TGTGCCAGCAAAGCCAGTCGGACAACTAGCACAGATACGCAGTATTTT.

The gene calls are TRBV29-1 and TRBJ1-1, with TRBD1 matching over 7 bases. Germline V gene data show CDR1 as SQVTM and CDR2 as ANQGSEA. The CDR3 sequence is 13 residues long. V was pared by 2 bases and J by 6 bases, with 6 bases of the junction left unmatched. The CDR3 sequence: CSVERRGLAEAFF. The CDR3 DNA is TGCAGCGTTGAAAGGAGGGGGCTCGCTGAAGCTTTCTTT.

The chain has TRBV7-9 and TRBJ1-2; D unclear. CDR3 length: 15 residues. Germline V gene lookup returns CDR1 SEHNR and CDR2 FQNEAQ (reference sequence). V was cut by 1 base and J by 3 bases, with 12 bases left in between. As DNA, the CDR3 is TGTGCCAGCAGCTTAGAGAGCAGGCCTGACTATGGCTACACCTTC. Its protein is CASSLESRPDYGYTF.

The V call is TRBV20-1, the J call TRBJ1-1; D is uncertain. There are 11 residues in the CDR3. Trimming stripped 1 base from V and 7 bases from J, with 7 bases between. Germline assignment: CDR1 DFQATT and CDR2 SNEGSKA (reference sequence). The CDR3 coding sequence is TGCAGTGCTAGAGTCGGCGGTGAAGCTTTCTTT. Amino acid sequence: CSARVGGEAFF.

This clonotype occurred once. The chain combines TRBV7-4 with TRBJ2-7, with D perhaps TRBD2 (6 bases). The CDR3 is 13 amino acids. V dropped 4 bases and J dropped 5 bases, with 12 bases sitting between them. Germline V lookup: CDR1 SGHVT, CDR2 SQSDAQ. For the CDR3, the DNA is TGTGCCAGCAGCTCTCGGGGGAGGCACGAGCAGTACTTC. It is translated as CASSSRGRHEQYF.

V and J are TRBV7-8 and TRBJ2-7; no clear D gene. CDR3 length: 12 amino acids. Trimming shortened V by 8 bases and J by 7 bases, and 15 bases separated the two germline ends. Germline CDR1 SGHVS, CDR2 FQNEAQ. In DNA form, the CDR3 reads TGTGCCAGCGGTCTTCTCCAACTAGAGCAGTACTTC. Translated: CASGLLQLEQYF. The full variable domain, with the rest looked up from reference TRBV7-8 and TRBJ2-7, is GAGVSQSPRYKVAKRGQDVALRCDPISGHVSLFWYQQALGQGPEFLTYFQNEAQLDKSGLPSDRFFAERPEGSVSTLKIQRTQQEDSAVYLCASGLLQLEQYFGPGTRLTVT.

This clonotype was detected only once. CDR3 in amino acids: CASSLDRVISPQHF. DNA of the CDR3: TGTGCCAGCAGTCTTGACAGGGTAATTTCGCCCCAGCATTTT. The rearrangement joins TRBV12-3 or TRBV12-4 to TRBJ1-5; 7 bases are a match to TRBD1. The CDR3 extends over 14 amino acids. V gave up 5 bases and J gave up 9 bases; unmatched junction bases: 10.

In this sample, this clonotype turned up many times. This rearrangement joins TRBV7-3 to TRBJ2-1, with D unclear. The ends were cut back, 2 bases at V and 10 bases at J, with 9 bases in the middle. CDR3 size: 12 residues. CDR1 is SGHTA and CDR2 is FQGTGA in the germline V gene. CDR3 bases: TGTGCCAGCAGCTTATCCCCCCTGGAGCAGTTCTTC. Translated: CASSLSPLEQFF.

This clonotype has a count of ten or more. The genes are TRBV7-2 and TRBJ2-7; TRBD1 matches at 8 bases. The CDR3 is made up of 15 amino acids. The V gene's germline CDR1 is SGHTA and CDR2 FQGNSA. V shed 5 bases, J shed 3 bases, and the junction held 9 bases outside the gene matches. As DNA, the CDR3 is TGTGCCAGCAGCCCCTCGACAGGGGAATTCTACGAGCAGTACTTC. It is translated as CASSPSTGEFYEQYF. Complete variable domain (other parts from reference TRBV7-2 and TRBJ2-7): GAGVSQSPSNKVTEKGKDVELRCDPISGHTALYWYRQSLGQGLEFLIYFQGNSAPDKSGLPSDRFSAERTGGSVSTLTIQRTQQEDSAVYLCASSPSTGEFYEQYFGPGTRLTVT.

This clonotype has a count of ten or more. The V call is TRBV11-1, the J call TRBJ2-7; 11 bases are shared with TRBD1. Trimming at V came to 2 bases and at J to 3 bases, leaving 3 bases not matched to a gene. The germline V gene encodes CDR1 SGHAT and CDR2 FQDESV (reference sequence). CDR3 size: 15 residues. CDR3 sequence (DNA): TGTGCCAGCAGCTTAAGGACAGGGGGCTACTACGAGCAGTACTTC. As protein: CASSLRTGGYYEQYF.

This clonotype occurred many times. CDR3 sequence (DNA): TGTGCCAGCAGTCCTGACAGCCCTAACTATGGCTACACCTTC. Its translation: CASSPDSPNYGYTF. V and J are TRBV6-5 and TRBJ1-2, with D perhaps TRBD1 (5 bases). The germline V and J ends were trimmed by 5 bases and 0 bases, with 10 bases remaining between them. This CDR3 is 14 amino acids long. The V gene's germline CDR1 is MNHEY and CDR2 SVGAGI.

In this sample, this clonotype turned up many times. The gene calls are TRBV6-4 and TRBJ1-5, with 8 bases aligning to TRBD1. The CDR3 runs to 18 residues. Germline V gene sequence: CDR1 MRHNA, CDR2 SNTAGT. The V and J ends lost 7 bases and 2 bases, in that order; junction bases with no gene match: 16. CDR3 sequence reads: CASKEDRVGWVGNQPQHF. CDR3 nucleotides: TGTGCCAGCAAGGAGGACAGGGTGGGCTGGGTCGGCAATCAGCCCCAGCATTTT.

This clonotype appeared a few times. J is TRBJ2-3 and V is TRBV20-1; D is unresolved. Germline CDR1 reads DFQATT; CDR2 reads SNEGSKA (reference sequence). The CDR3 is 15 residues long. The V gene lost 1 base and the J gene lost 2 bases, with 13 bases spanning the gap. The chain's CDR3 is CSARAEPMDTDTQYF. The CDR3 DNA follows: TGCAGTGCTAGAGCTGAGCCCATGGACACAGATACGCAGTATTTT.

V usage is TRBV20-1 and J usage is TRBJ2-2, with D unclear. Trimming removed 3 bases at V and 1 base at J, with 6 bases between. From germline, CDR1 is DFQATT and CDR2 SNEGSKA (reference sequence). This CDR3 region has 13 residues. CDR3 loop: CSARTENTGELFF. DNA of the CDR3: TGCAGTGCTAGGACCGAGAACACCGGGGAGCTGTTTTTT.

This chain uses TRBV10-3 with TRBJ2-5; 13 nucleotides line up with TRBD2. CDR3 length: 17 residues. J was trimmed by 4 bases and V by 3 bases; bases with no gene match: 8. CDR1 and CDR2 from the germline V gene are ENHRY and SYGVKD. The chain's CDR3 is CAISDLGTSGVRETQYF. DNA of the CDR3: TGTGCCATCAGTGATCTGGGGACTAGCGGGGTACGAGAGACCCAGTACTTC.

This chain links TRBV2 with TRBJ2-1, with TRBD2 identical over 10 bases. Per the germline V gene, CDR1 is SNHLY and CDR2 is FYNNEI. Losses at the gene ends were 6 bases for V and 7 bases for J; bases not matched to a gene: 15. This CDR3 is 17 amino acids long. Here the CDR3 DNA reads TGTGCCAGCAGCCGGAGGATAAGCGGGGGGGCGAGAAATGAGCAGTTCTTC. Translation gives CASSRRISGGARNEQFF.

This clonotype has more than one count but fewer than ten. This chain connects TRBV29-1 to TRBJ2-7; 7 bases fit TRBD1. Germline V gene data show CDR1 as SQVTM and CDR2 as ANQGSEA. CDR3 length equals 13 residues. The trim removed 3 bases at V and 4 bases at J, leaving 6 bases unmatched. The CDR3 loop reads CSVELQGEYEQYF. The CDR3 DNA reads as TGCAGCGTTGAGCTGCAGGGGGAGTACGAGCAGTACTTC.

In this sample, this clonotype turned up a few times. V usage is TRBV6-6 and J usage is TRBJ2-3; 13 bases are shared with TRBD2. The CDR3 runs 16 residues. The germline gives CDR1 MNHNY, CDR2 SVGAGI (reference sequence). Unmatched junction bases numbered 5, after V lost 6 bases and J lost 2 bases. The CDR3 coding sequence is TGTGCCAGCAGAAAACTAGCGGGGGGGTTCACAGATACGCAGTATTTT. This sequence encodes CASRKLAGGFTDTQYF.

This rearrangement joins TRBV5-1 to TRBJ1-2; weak D call: TRBD1 (5 bases). Trimming shortened V by 0 bases and J by 4 bases, and 10 bases separated the two germline ends. The CDR3 runs 14 residues. The V gene's germline CDR1 is SGHRS and CDR2 YFSETQ. CDR3 residues: CASSLEGASYGYTF. Here the CDR3 DNA reads TGCGCCAGCAGCTTGGAAGGGGCATCCTATGGCTACACCTTC.

This clonotype has a count of ten or more. This chain connects TRBV7-6 to TRBJ2-1, with no clear D. The V end was cut by 4 bases, the J end by 2 bases, with 12 bases between. Germline CDR1 is SGHVS and CDR2 is FNYEAQ. The CDR3 extends over 15 amino acids. CDR3 amino acids: CASSSSLEPYNEQFF. For the CDR3, the DNA is TGTGCCAGCAGCTCAAGTCTGGAGCCCTACAATGAGCAGTTCTTC.

This clonotype turned up a few times. V usage is TRBV7-9 and J usage is TRBJ1-5, with D tentatively TRBD1 (5 bases). Looked up from germline, CDR1 is SEHNR and CDR2 is FQNEAQ (reference sequence). V lost 6 bases and J 6 bases, leaving 12 bases between the germline ends. This CDR3 is 13 amino acids long. Here the CDR3 DNA reads TGTGCCAGCAGTACAGAGGGGCGTCAGCCCCAGCATTTT. It yields the protein CASSTEGRQPQHF.

The rearrangement uses TRBV3-1 and TRBJ2-7; TRBD1 aligns across 9 bases. Germline assignment: CDR1 LGHDT and CDR2 YNNKEL (reference sequence). CDR3 length: 17 residues. V was clipped by 4 bases and J by 3 bases; unmatched bases: 13. The DNA of the CDR3 is TGTGCCAGCAGCCCCGGACAGGGGTCTTCGAGATTCTACGAGCAGTACTTC. Its protein is CASSPGQGSSRFYEQYF.

This clonotype was seen only a few times. V gene TRBV29-1 combines with J gene TRBJ1-5, with a weak D call TRBD1 (5 bases). V was shortened by 3 bases and J by 3 bases, with 9 bases between the two germline ends. In germline, CDR1 is SQVTM, CDR2 ANQGSEA. This CDR3 has 13 amino acids. DNA for the CDR3: TGCAGCGTTGATTTAGGGGACAATCAGCCCCAGCATTTT. It yields the protein CSVDLGDNQPQHF.